The sequence of this TCR beta chain was determined in a study of T cells in Graves' hyperthyroidism and ophthalmopathy. What was amplified from RNA transcripts were TCR beta CDR3 regions. The HTBI primer set served for first-round RT-PCR of the TCR CDR3. Each CDR3 protein is one row after TCRdb ran MiXCR on the multiplex PCR reads. The top ten hold 47% of the sample, which has hundreds of thousands of distinct CDR3 sequences, less than 20% seen once. Of note for this clonotype: Since a much larger clone is just one base distant, this may be a read error.

With V trimmed by 7 bases and J by 7 bases, 8 bases remained unmatched. The CDR3 sequence is 13 residues long. The chain has TRBV12-3 or TRBV12-4 and TRBJ1-1; TRBD1 aligns across 8 bases. The sequence was collected from a man aged 35-49 years with Graves' ophthalmopathy. The material sequenced was blood. The CDR3 DNA is TGTGCCAGCACCTTTTCAGGGGGCATTGAAGCTTTCTTT. It yields the protein CASTFSGGIEAFF.